Each of the 27 T cell receptor beta chains below was sequenced from the same sample in a study of blood T cell repertoires in COVID-19. Assay: immunoSEQ multiplex PCR; the TCRdb copy retains only in-frame clones and omits some. The repertoire holds roughly 290,000 clones, with about 89% as singletons. Material for sequencing was peripheral blood. The receptors shown here come from a man aged 25-40 years with acute or convalescent COVID-19.

The V and J genes are TRBV15 and TRBJ2-7; a weak D match, TRBD2 (5 bases). The CDR3 loop spans 14 amino acids. CDR1 LNHNV and CDR2 YYDKDF come from the germline V gene (reference sequence). Deletions cut 7 bases from V and 1 base from J, with 14 bases between. The CDR3 coding sequence is TGTGCCACCAAACGGGGTCGAGATTCCTACGAGCAGTACTTC. This codes for CATKRGRDSYEQYF.

This rearrangement joins TRBV11-2 to TRBJ1-4, with 8 bases aligning to TRBD1. Germline V lookup: CDR1 SGHAT, CDR2 FQNNGV. J lost 10 bases, V lost 1 base, and 5 bases had no gene match. The CDR3 totals 14 residues. This chain's CDR3 is CASSLGTGGGKLFF. The CDR3 nucleotides are TGTGCCAGCAGCTTAGGAACAGGGGGAGGAAAACTGTTTTTT.

This chain joins TRBV11-2 and TRBJ2-1; 12 nucleotides match TRBD2. V lost 4 bases, J lost 10 bases, and 11 bases stayed unmatched. The CDR3 is made up of 16 amino acids. The germline V gene has CDR1 SGHAT and CDR2 FQNNGV. The CDR3 DNA follows: TGTGCCAGCAGCTCCAAGCGACTAGCGGGAGTAGGGGAGCAGTTCTTC. Residues: CASSSKRLAGVGEQFF. Full variable domain (missing parts from reference TRBV11-2 and TRBJ2-1): EAGVAQSPRYKIIEKRQSVAFWCNPISGHATLYWYQQILGQGPKLLIQFQNNGVVDDSQLPKDRFSAERLKGVDSTLKIQPAKLEDSAVYLCASSSKRLAGVGEQFFGPGTRLTVL.

Only a few counts were recorded for this clone. This chain joins TRBV10-2 and TRBJ1-5, with D possibly TRBD1 on 5 matching bases. The germline V gene encodes CDR1 WSHSY and CDR2 SAAADI. The CDR3 contains 15 residues. V lost 6 bases and J 7 bases, leaving 19 bases between the germline ends. The CDR3 sequence is CASSLGWGAGQPQHF. The CDR3 coding sequence is TGCGCCAGCAGCCTCGGGTGGGGCGCAGGCCAGCCCCAGCATTTT.

The J gene is TRBJ1-1, the V gene TRBV30; D possibly corresponds to TRBD1 (6 bases). The germline gives CDR1 GTSNPN, CDR2 SVGIG (reference sequence). CDR3 length: 13 residues. V dropped 6 bases and J dropped 3 bases, with 14 bases sitting between them. CDR3 sequence (DNA): TGTGCCTGCACAGGGACGGGGTACACTGAAGCTTTCTTT. Encoded protein: CACTGTGYTEAFF.

This clone was recorded once. V and J are TRBV19 and TRBJ1-1, with no clear D. The ends were cut back, 7 bases at V and 2 bases at J, with 11 bases in the middle. CDR1 LNHDA and CDR2 SQIVND come from the germline V gene (reference sequence). This CDR3 comprises 13 residues. The CDR3 nucleotides are TGTGCCAGTACCCGAACCTACAACACTGAAGCTTTCTTT. Translating it yields CASTRTYNTEAFF. Variable domain in full (rest from reference TRBV19 and TRBJ1-1): DGGITQSPKYLFRKEGQNVTLSCEQNLNHDAMYWYRQDPGQGLRLIYYSQIVNDFQKGDIAEGYSVSREKKESFPLTVTSAQKNPTAFYLCASTRTYNTEAFFGQGTRLTVV.

The chain joins TRBV6-5 to TRBJ2-7, with D perhaps TRBD1 (5 bases). The CDR3 consists of 15 residues. V was cut by 7 bases and J by 3 bases, with 19 bases left in between. The germline gives CDR1 MNHEY, CDR2 SVGAGI. CDR3 amino acids: CASKGQARSNYEQYF. DNA for the CDR3: TGTGCCAGCAAGGGGCAGGCTCGTTCGAACTACGAGCAGTACTTC.

The chain employs TRBV28 and TRBJ1-5; D is uncertain. The V end was cut by 2 bases, the J end by 0 bases, with 8 bases between. In germline, CDR1 is MDHEN, CDR2 SYDVKM. This CDR3 region has 15 residues. The CDR3 here is CASSLGPHSNQPQHF. DNA for the CDR3: TGTGCCAGCAGTTTAGGGCCGCATAGCAATCAGCCCCAGCATTTT.

On this clone: The junction departs from the called germline gene at one end, perhaps through a read error. V is TRBV28 and J is TRBJ2-7; TRBD1 matches at 8 bases. Germline V gene sequence: CDR1 MDHEN, CDR2 SYDVKM. This CDR3 has 16 amino acids. The CDR3 here is CASSSPQTGVSNEQYF. The CDR3, as DNA: TGTGCCAGCAGCTCCCCCCAGACAGGGGTCTCCAACGAGCAGTACTTC.

This clone was seen a few times. The gene calls are TRBV6-5 and TRBJ1-1; 7 bases are shared with TRBD1. CDR3 length equals 13 residues. Trimming removed 11 bases from V and 1 base from J; junction bases left unmatched: 7. CDR1 and CDR2 from the germline V gene are MNHEY and SVGAGI. The CDR3 nucleotides are TGTGCCGGAGAGGGGGCGGGGAACACTGAAGCTTTCTTT. Translation: CAGEGAGNTEAFF.

The chain joins TRBV30 to TRBJ2-2; perhaps TRBD2 as D (5 bases). The CDR3 is 15 amino acids. V lost 0 bases to trimming and J lost 6 bases, with 14 bases between them. Germline V CDR1 and CDR2: GTSNPN, SVGIG (reference sequence). For the CDR3, the DNA is TGTGCCTGGAGTGTACGGGGTACCCTACCCGGGGAGCTGTTTTTT. Protein sequence: CAWSVRGTLPGELFF.

V usage is TRBV10-3 and J usage is TRBJ2-3; D may be TRBD1 (6 bases). Trimming stripped 0 bases from V and 9 bases from J, with 7 bases between. The CDR3 loop spans 12 amino acids. CDR1 is ENHRY and CDR2 is SYGVKD in the germline V gene. Here the CDR3 DNA reads TGTGCCATCAGTGAGTCCCAGGGGACGCAGTATTTT. It encodes CAISESQGTQYF.

The J gene is TRBJ1-2, the V gene TRBV28, with D maybe TRBD1 (6 bases). V lost 5 bases and J lost 5, with 18 bases in between. This CDR3 has 15 amino acids. Looked up from germline, CDR1 is MDHEN and CDR2 is SYDVKM. Written as DNA, the CDR3 is TGTGCCAGCAGTCCTCCGGCAGGGGTGAGGTATGGCTACACCTTC. This translates into CASSPPAGVRYGYTF.

V and J are TRBV5-1 and TRBJ2-5, with 11 bases identical to TRBD2. The V and J ends lost 4 bases and 5 bases, in that order; junction bases with no gene match: 7. The CDR3 is made up of 15 amino acids. CDR1 SGHRS and CDR2 YFSETQ come from the germline V gene. Written as DNA, the CDR3 is TGCGCCAGCAGCCTTAGCGGGGGGGCCTGGGAGACCCAGTACTTC. Protein product: CASSLSGGAWETQYF. The full variable domain, rest sourced from reference TRBV5-1 and TRBJ2-5, is KAGVTQTPRYLIKTRGQQVTLSCSPISGHRSVSWYQQTPGQGLQFLFEYFSETQRNKGNFPGRFSGRQFSNSRSEMNVSTLELGDSALYLCASSLSGGAWETQYFGPGTRLLVL.

The rearrangement uses TRBV9 and TRBJ1-6, with D possibly TRBD1 on 5 matching bases. Germline V CDR1 and CDR2: SGDLS, YYNGEE. The CDR3 runs to 12 residues. Trimming removed 3 bases from V and 7 bases from J, with 5 bases in between. The CDR3 region is CASSDRNSPLHF. The CDR3 DNA reads TGTGCCAGCAGCGACAGGAATTCACCCCTCCACTTT.

For this clone: A read error may produce the germline difference seen at one junction end. The chain employs TRBV5-4 and TRBJ2-5; TRBD2 is a possible D gene (5 bases). CDR1 and CDR2 (germline): SGHNT, YYREEE (reference sequence). The CDR3 covers 12 residues. This CDR3 is CASSLGRETRYF. CDR3 DNA: TGTGCCAGCAGCTTGGGTAGGGAGACCCGGTACTTC.

The J gene is TRBJ1-2, the V gene TRBV25-1, with D unresolved. Germline CDR1 reads MGHDK; CDR2 reads SYGVNS. With 3 bases removed from V and 6 bases from J, the gap between germline ends came to 23 bases. This CDR3 region has 17 residues. As DNA, the CDR3 is TGTGCCAGCAGTGAGTTGGGCGGGGTCGGACTAACTAATGGCTACACCTTC. This gives the protein CASSELGGVGLTNGYTF.

The chain uses TRBV4-1 and TRBJ2-1; D may be TRBD2 (6 bases). The CDR3 length is 15 residues. Germline V CDR1 and CDR2: MGHRA, YSYEKL. V lost 1 base and J 1 base, leaving 8 bases between the germline ends. The CDR3 bases are TGCGCCAGCAGCCAAGTTGGGGGGTCCTACAATGAGCAGTTCTTC. It is translated as CASSQVGGSYNEQFF.

The rearrangement uses TRBV4-2 and TRBJ1-5; D is unresolved. Trimming took 2 bases from V and 1 from J, leaving 6 bases between them. The CDR3 loop spans 14 amino acids. Germline V lookup: CDR1 LGHNA, CDR2 YNFKEQ. The CDR3: CASSQSRSNQPQHF. The CDR3 DNA reads TGTGCCAGCAGCCAAAGCCGGAGCAATCAGCCCCAGCATTTT.

The gene calls are TRBV10-3 and TRBJ2-5, with 10 bases matching TRBD2. The germline V gene has CDR1 ENHRY and CDR2 SYGVKD. Trimming cost V 5 bases and J 2 bases; bases outside gene matches: 5. The CDR3 length is 15 residues. This CDR3 reads CAISTGTSVQETQYF. The CDR3 coding sequence is TGTGCCATCAGTACCGGGACTAGCGTGCAAGAGACCCAGTACTTC.

The chain uses TRBV7-9 and TRBJ2-7; 8 nucleotides agree with TRBD1. The CDR3 has 14 residues. Germline lookup yields CDR1 SEHNR and CDR2 FQNEAQ (reference sequence). The V and J ends lost 5 bases and 5 bases, in that order; junction bases with no gene match: 8. CDR3: CASSLLGDRNEQYF. The CDR3 DNA sequence: TGTGCCAGCAGCCTCTTGGGGGACAGGAACGAGCAGTACTTC.

This clone was seen only once. The V gene is TRBV6-5, the J gene TRBJ2-1, with D perhaps TRBD1 (5 bases). Germline V lookup: CDR1 MNHEY, CDR2 SVGAGI. The CDR3 length is 13 residues. V lost 6 bases and J 8 bases, leaving 14 bases between the germline ends. The CDR3 DNA sequence: TGTGCCAGCAGAAGGGGATGGGCCGATGAGCAGTTCTTC. Amino acid sequence: CASRRGWADEQFF.

A remark on this clone: One end of the junction is discordant with germline, which a read error may explain. This chain connects TRBV5-4 to TRBJ2-7; D ambiguous. The CDR3 is 19 residues long. Germline V gene data show CDR1 as SGHNT and CDR2 as YYREEE (reference sequence). The CDR3 nucleotides read TGTGCCAGCAGCTACATATCTTACGCGGCAAATCCATTAAGCTCCGGATCCTCTTTC. Translation gives CASSYISYAANPLSSGSSF.

The rearrangement links TRBV2 to TRBJ1-1; tentative D call: TRBD1 (6 bases). Germline values: CDR1 SNHLY, CDR2 FYNNEI. V was trimmed by 7 bases and J by 3 bases, leaving 9 bases between them. This CDR3 is 12 amino acids long. The CDR3 nucleotides are TGTGCCAGCACTAGACAGGACACTGAAGCTTTCTTT. Protein: CASTRQDTEAFF.

With regard to this clone: The identical CDR3 is also encoded by other nucleotide sequences in the sample. The chain joins TRBV11-3 to TRBJ2-2; D is unclear. The CDR3 is 13 amino acids. CDR1 and CDR2 from the germline V gene are SGHNT and YENEEA. Trimming removed 2 bases from V and 5 bases from J, with 6 bases in between. CDR3 loop: CASSLTRTGELFF. As DNA, the CDR3 is TGTGCCAGCAGCTTAACGCGGACCGGGGAGCTGTTTTTT. The whole variable domain, filled in from reference TRBV11-3 and TRBJ2-2, reads EAGVVQSPRYKIIEKKQPVAFWCNPISGHNTLYWYLQNLGQGPELLIRYENEEAVDDSQLPKDRFSAERLKGVDSTLKIQPAELGDSAVYLCASSLTRTGELFFGEGSRLTVL.

The CDR3 nucleotides read TGTGCCAGTAGCATTGGACAGACTACCAATCAGCCCCAGCATTTT. It codes for CASSIGQTTNQPQHF. V gene TRBV19 combines with J gene TRBJ1-5, with a tentative D call TRBD1 (6 bases). The germline gives CDR1 LNHDA, CDR2 SQIVND (reference sequence). The CDR3 contains 15 residues. Trimming shortened V by 6 bases and J by 3 bases, and 15 bases separated the two germline ends.

This rearrangement joins TRBV28 to TRBJ2-6; 7 nucleotides align to TRBD2. The CDR3 covers 17 residues. Germline loops: CDR1 MDHEN, CDR2 SYDVKM. V gave up 5 bases and J gave up 2 bases; unmatched junction bases: 9. The CDR3 spells CASSTPLGGTGANVLTF. Here the CDR3 DNA reads TGTGCCAGCAGTACCCCTCTGGGAGGGACTGGGGCCAACGTCCTGACTTTC.